These 19 T cell receptor beta chains were all obtained from the same sample, sequenced in a study of blood T cells in healthy people across ages. Sample-barcoded 5' priming and a J-beta primer mix drove a second PCR of roughly 6 to 12 cycles. TCRdb fed the 5' RACE reads into MiXCR, producing one record per CDR3 protein. This sample has about 2 million distinct CDR3 sequences; around half occur once, and the top ten carry about 2.1%. Sample: blood. These receptors were taken from a woman aged 40 to 55 in good health.

This clonotype was counted a few times. The chain couples TRBV27 to TRBJ2-6, with 7 bases that match TRBD2. With 1 base clipped from V and 0 bases from J, the junction kept 6 bases outside the gene matches. From germline, CDR1 is MNHEY and CDR2 SMNVEV (reference sequence). The CDR3 has 18 residues. The CDR3 DNA reads as TGTGCCAGCAGTTTATTTCGACTAGCCAACTCTGGGGCCAACGTCCTGACTTTC. This encodes CASSLFRLANSGANVLTF. Full variable domain (remainder filled in from reference TRBV27 and TRBJ2-6): EAQVTQNPRYLITVTGKKLTVTCSQNMNHEYMSWYRQDPGLGLRQIYYSMNVEVTDKGDVPEGYKVSRKEKRNFPLILESPSPNQTSLYFCASSLFRLANSGANVLTFGAGSRLTVL.

This rearrangement joins TRBV29-1 to TRBJ2-3, with TRBD2 as a possible D gene (7 bases). V lost 7 bases to trimming and J lost 2 bases, with 16 bases between them. This CDR3 region has 14 residues. Germline lookup yields CDR1 SQVTM and CDR2 ANQGSEA. CDR3 bases: TGCAGCGGGGGGGCTAGCGGAAACACAGATACGCAGTATTTT. It yields the protein CSGGASGNTDTQYF.

Only one count was recorded for this clonotype. V usage is TRBV5-1 and J usage is TRBJ1-1, with a weak D call TRBD1 (5 bases). The CDR3 covers 15 residues. The V gene lost 4 bases and the J gene lost 2 bases, with 15 bases spanning the gap. Germline CDR1 is SGHRS and CDR2 is YFSETQ. The CDR3 bases are TGCGCCAGCAGCCCAGAGGGGTTGGGAAACACTGAAGCTTTCTTT. Translated: CASSPEGLGNTEAFF.

This sequence joins TRBV18 and TRBJ1-2; D unclear. Trimming shortened V by 2 bases and J by 3 bases, and 7 bases separated the two germline ends. CDR3 length: 13 amino acids. Germline loops: CDR1 KGHSH, CDR2 LQKENI. DNA of the CDR3: TGTGCCAGCTCACCAGTGGGAGACTATGGCTACACCTTC. Its protein product is CASSPVGDYGYTF.

This clonotype appeared a few times. The chain employs TRBV3-1 and TRBJ2-6; no reliable D call. V was cut by 4 bases and J by 3 bases, with 16 bases left in between. The germline V gene encodes CDR1 LGHDT and CDR2 YNNKEL (reference sequence). This CDR3 is 17 amino acids long. CDR3 nucleotides: TGTGCCAGCAGCCTCAAGGAAGGGTACGGTGGGGCCAACGTCCTGACTTTC. As protein: CASSLKEGYGGANVLTF.

In this sample, this clonotype turned up many times. The gene calls are TRBV29-1 and TRBJ2-5; no firm D call. The germline V gene encodes CDR1 SQVTM and CDR2 ANQGSEA. CDR3 length: 12 amino acids. V was shortened by 3 bases and J by 2 bases, with 7 bases between the two germline ends. The CDR3 region is CSVEENQETQYF. The CDR3 DNA sequence: TGCAGCGTTGAGGAAAATCAAGAGACCCAGTACTTC.

This clonotype was seen once. This rearrangement joins TRBV7-8 to TRBJ1-5, with D hard to call. The V gene's germline CDR1 is SGHVS and CDR2 FQNEAQ. The CDR3 spans 14 residues. V was trimmed by 1 base and J by 6 bases, leaving 10 bases between them. The CDR3 nucleotides are TGTGCCAGCAGCTTAGAACCAGGCGGTCAGCCCCAGCATTTT. This translates into CASSLEPGGQPQHF. The full variable domain, in which reference TRBV7-8 and TRBJ1-5 provide the parts outside the CDR3, is GAGVSQSPRYKVAKRGQDVALRCDPISGHVSLFWYQQALGQGPEFLTYFQNEAQLDKSGLPSDRFFAERPEGSVSTLKIQRTQQEDSAVYLCASSLEPGGQPQHFGDGTRLSIL.

This clonotype was observed a few times. The J gene is TRBJ2-1, the V gene TRBV10-3; no clear D. The length of the CDR3 is 16 residues. The germline V gene encodes CDR1 ENHRY and CDR2 SYGVKD. Trimming removed 7 bases from V and 2 bases from J, with 18 bases in between. CDR3 amino acids: CAITIGPLRPYNEQFF. CDR3 nucleotide sequence: TGTGCCATCACCATAGGACCCCTAAGGCCCTACAATGAGCAGTTCTTC.

This rearrangement joins TRBV27 to TRBJ2-4, with TRBD2 identical over 12 bases. Looked up from germline, CDR1 is MNHEY and CDR2 is SMNVEV (reference sequence). After removal of 5 bases from V and 13 bases from J, the junction contained 15 bases not matched to a gene. The CDR3 spans 16 residues. As DNA, the CDR3 is TGTGCCAGCAGTCCAAGACTAGCGGGGGCCCTTTGGGAGCAGTACTTC. Protein sequence: CASSPRLAGALWEQYF.

This clonotype was recorded a few times. The CDR3 loop reads CASSLARPGADTQYF. Written as DNA, the CDR3 is TGTGCCAGCAGTTTAGCCCGGCCGGGGGCAGATACGCAGTATTTT. The J gene is TRBJ2-3, the V gene TRBV27; TRBD2 might be the D (6 bases). The CDR3 extends over 15 amino acids. CDR1 is MNHEY and CDR2 is SMNVEV in the germline V gene (reference sequence). V lost 2 bases, J lost 4 bases, and 13 bases lay in between.

This clonotype has a handful of counts. V and J are TRBV6-6 and TRBJ1-2; a possible D gene is TRBD1 (5 bases). Germline CDR1 reads MNHNY; CDR2 reads SVGAGI (reference sequence). CDR3 length: 14 residues. V was trimmed by 10 bases and J by 4 bases, leaving 19 bases between them. The DNA of the CDR3 is TGTGCCATCGCCACGGCGGGGACTGTCTATGGCTACACCTTC. Its translation is CAIATAGTVYGYTF.

The chain recombines TRBV7-2 with TRBJ2-6, with 9 bases aligning to TRBD1. After removal of 5 bases from V and 4 bases from J, the junction contained 12 bases not matched to a gene. The germline V gene has CDR1 SGHTA and CDR2 FQGNSA. The length of the CDR3 is 18 residues. CDR3: CASSPRPQGASGANVLTF. Written as DNA, the CDR3 is TGTGCCAGCAGCCCTCGGCCACAGGGGGCGTCAGGGGCCAACGTCCTGACTTTC. The full variable domain, with the rest looked up from reference TRBV7-2 and TRBJ2-6, is GAGVSQSPSNKVTEKGKDVELRCDPISGHTALYWYRQSLGQGLEFLIYFQGNSAPDKSGLPSDRFSAERTGGSVSTLTIQRTQQEDSAVYLCASSPRPQGASGANVLTFGAGSRLTVL.

This clonotype was counted between two and nine times. This rearrangement joins TRBV15 to TRBJ2-5; TRBD1 agrees at 9 bases. The DNA end is more similar to TRBJ2-7, so the J call may be wrong. The CDR3 contains 14 residues. Germline CDR1 and CDR2: LNHNV and YYDKDF (reference sequence). The CDR3 DNA follows: TGTGCCACCGAAGGACAGGGGTCAGGGTACGAGCAGTACTTC. Translation gives CATEGQGSGYEQYF.

A few counts support this clonotype. In DNA form, the CDR3 reads TGTGCCAGCCGTCCGACGGGCCGGGGTACGCAGTATTTT. It encodes CASRPTGRGTQYF. The rearrangement links TRBV27 to TRBJ2-3; maybe TRBD2 (5 bases). Per the germline V gene, CDR1 is MNHEY and CDR2 is SMNVEV (reference sequence). With 8 bases removed from V and 8 bases from J, the gap between germline ends came to 17 bases. This CDR3 has 13 amino acids.

The J gene is TRBJ2-5, the V gene TRBV7-2; possible D gene TRBD2, 7 bases. The V end was cut by 0 bases, the J end by 2 bases, with 19 bases between. CDR3 size: 18 residues. Germline-derived CDR1 and CDR2 are SGHTA and FQGNSA. The CDR3 sequence: CASSLAPAGARVQETQYF. The CDR3 DNA reads TGTGCCAGCAGCTTAGCACCCGCGGGGGCCCGCGTTCAAGAGACCCAGTACTTC.

The chain recombines TRBV27 with TRBJ1-2; a weak D match, TRBD1 (6 bases). V was trimmed by 4 bases and J by 4 bases, leaving 16 bases between them. Looked up from germline, CDR1 is MNHEY and CDR2 is SMNVEV (reference sequence). This CDR3 has 15 amino acids. In DNA form, the CDR3 reads TGTGCCAGCAGTTCCAGGGGTGAGGGTGGCTATGGCTACACCTTC. This sequence encodes CASSSRGEGGYGYTF.

This clonotype was seen more than once but under ten times. The J gene is TRBJ2-5, the V gene TRBV2; a possible D gene is TRBD1 (5 bases). The CDR3 covers 15 residues. In germline, CDR1 is SNHLY, CDR2 FYNNEI. The V and J ends lost 1 base and 3 bases respectively, with 12 bases between them. The CDR3 is CASSEVGGREETQYF. Written as DNA, the CDR3 is TGTGCCAGCAGTGAAGTAGGCGGCAGGGAAGAGACCCAGTACTTC. Together with reference TRBV2 and TRBJ2-5, the CDR3 gives the full variable domain: EPEVTQTPSHQVTQMGQEVILRCVPISNHLYFYWYRQILGQKVEFLVSFYNNEISEKSEIFDDQFSVERPDGSNFTLKIRSTKLEDSAMYFCASSEVGGREETQYFGPGTRLLVL.

This chain connects TRBV7-2 to TRBJ1-2; TRBD1 matches at 7 bases. This CDR3 contains 16 residues. Per germline, CDR1 SGHTA and CDR2 FQGNSA. J gave up 6 bases and V 1 base, and 11 bases lay outside the gene matches. The CDR3: CASSLGSLRGWNGYTF. CDR3 coding DNA: TGTGCCAGCAGCTTAGGCAGTCTCAGGGGGTGGAATGGCTACACCTTC. Full variable domain (remainder filled in from reference TRBV7-2 and TRBJ1-2): GAGVSQSPSNKVTEKGKDVELRCDPISGHTALYWYRQSLGQGLEFLIYFQGNSAPDKSGLPSDRFSAERTGGSVSTLTIQRTQQEDSAVYLCASSLGSLRGWNGYTFGSGTRLTVV.

The V and J genes are TRBV28 and TRBJ2-1; D is unresolved. Germline CDR1 reads MDHEN; CDR2 reads SYDVKM. The CDR3 spans 14 residues. Trimming removed 6 bases from V and 4 bases from J, with 13 bases in between. The CDR3 spells CASSRWVGYNEQFF. CDR3 coding DNA: TGTGCCAGCAGCCGATGGGTCGGGTACAATGAGCAGTTCTTC.